Shown below are 3 T cell receptor beta chains from a single sample sequenced in a study of response to subunit inactivated influenza vaccine. One entry per CDR3 protein, called by TCRdb with MiXCR from the RT-PCR reads. The table lists hundreds of thousands of distinct CDR3 sequences, more than 15% of them singletons. The starting material was PBMCs from blood, obtained approximately 13 days after vaccination. The receptors originated from a man aged 50 to 59 who received an inactivated influenza vaccine.

V gene TRBV5-1 combines with J gene TRBJ2-5, with D unclear. CDR3 size: 15 residues. V dropped 4 bases and J dropped 3 bases, with 16 bases sitting between them. Germline CDR1 and CDR2: SGHRS and YFSETQ. As DNA, the CDR3 is TGCGCCAGCAGCCTCGGACCCACCAGAGAAGAGACCCAGTACTTC. Protein product: CASSLGPTREETQYF.

This clonotype was observed many times. The genes are TRBV12-3 or TRBV12-4 and TRBJ2-4; D not resolved. V lost 8 bases and J 0 bases, leaving 5 bases between the germline ends. The CDR3 has 12 residues. This CDR3 reads CASGLAKNIQYF. Here the CDR3 DNA reads TGTGCCAGCGGATTAGCCAAAAACATTCAGTACTTC.

This clonotype has a handful of counts. The chain joins TRBV19 to TRBJ2-2; D might be TRBD1 (6 bases). CDR3 length: 17 residues. Germline V CDR1 and CDR2: LNHDA, SQIVND (reference sequence). V was pared by 3 bases and J by 4 bases, with 18 bases between. The CDR3 coding sequence is TGTGCCAGTAGTATGGGGCAGGGGATATTGGGCACCGGGGAGCTGTTTTTT. Translated: CASSMGQGILGTGELFF.